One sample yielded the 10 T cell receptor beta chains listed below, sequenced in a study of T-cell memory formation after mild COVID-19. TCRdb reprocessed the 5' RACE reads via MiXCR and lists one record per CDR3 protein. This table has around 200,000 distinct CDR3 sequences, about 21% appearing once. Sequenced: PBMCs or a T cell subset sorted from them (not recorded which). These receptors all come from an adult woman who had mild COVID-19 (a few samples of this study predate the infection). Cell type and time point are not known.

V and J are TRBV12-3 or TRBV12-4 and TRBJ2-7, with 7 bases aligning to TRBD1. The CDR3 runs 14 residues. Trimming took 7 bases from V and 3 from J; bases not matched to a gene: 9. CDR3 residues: CASNHRGQNYEQYF. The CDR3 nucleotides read TGTGCCAGCAATCACAGGGGACAGAACTACGAGCAGTACTTC.

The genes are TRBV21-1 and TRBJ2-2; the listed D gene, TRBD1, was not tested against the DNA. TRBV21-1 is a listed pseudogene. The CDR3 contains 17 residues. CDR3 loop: CASSKTEDRERTGELFF. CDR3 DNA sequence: TGTGCCAGCAGCAAAACCGAGGACAGGGAAAGGACCGGGGAGCTGTTTTTT.

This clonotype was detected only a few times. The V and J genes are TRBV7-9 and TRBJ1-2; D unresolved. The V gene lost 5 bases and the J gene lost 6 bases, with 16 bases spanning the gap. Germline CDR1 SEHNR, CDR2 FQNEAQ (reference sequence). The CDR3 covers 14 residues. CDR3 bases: TGTGCCAGCAGCCCCGAACTAGGGAGAAATGGCTACACCTTC. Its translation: CASSPELGRNGYTF.

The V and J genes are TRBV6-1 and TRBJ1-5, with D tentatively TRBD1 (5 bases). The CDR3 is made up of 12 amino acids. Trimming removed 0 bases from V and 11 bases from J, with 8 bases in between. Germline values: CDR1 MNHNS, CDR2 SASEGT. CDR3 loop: CASSEATTAQHF. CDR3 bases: TGTGCCAGCAGTGAAGCTACGACAGCCCAGCATTTT.

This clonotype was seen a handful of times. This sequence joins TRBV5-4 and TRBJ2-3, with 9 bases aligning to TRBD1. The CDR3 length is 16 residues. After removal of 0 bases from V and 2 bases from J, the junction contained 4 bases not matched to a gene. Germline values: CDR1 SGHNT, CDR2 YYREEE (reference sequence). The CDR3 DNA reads TGTGCCAGCAGCTTGGTTGGGACAGGGTACACAGATACGCAGTATTTT. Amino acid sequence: CASSLVGTGYTDTQYF.

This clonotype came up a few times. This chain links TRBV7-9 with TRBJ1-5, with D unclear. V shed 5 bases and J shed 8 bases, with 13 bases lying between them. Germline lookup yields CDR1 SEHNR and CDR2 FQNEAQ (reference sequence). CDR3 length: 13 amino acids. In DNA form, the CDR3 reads TGTGCCAGCAGCCCCCATAGTCAGGAGCCCCAGCATTTT. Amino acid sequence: CASSPHSQEPQHF.

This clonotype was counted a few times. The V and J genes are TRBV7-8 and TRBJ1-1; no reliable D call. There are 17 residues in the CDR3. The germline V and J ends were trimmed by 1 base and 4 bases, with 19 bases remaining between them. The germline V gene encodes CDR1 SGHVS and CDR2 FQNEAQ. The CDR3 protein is CASSLDNSLTVGTEAFF. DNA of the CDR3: TGTGCCAGCAGCTTAGACAACAGCTTGACCGTCGGCACTGAAGCTTTCTTT.

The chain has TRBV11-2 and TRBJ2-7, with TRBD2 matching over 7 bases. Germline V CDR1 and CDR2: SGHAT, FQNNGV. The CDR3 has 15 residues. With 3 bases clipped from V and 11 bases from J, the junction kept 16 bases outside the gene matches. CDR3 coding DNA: TGTGCCAGCAGCTTGCTCCGGGACTACGCACCCCCAGAGTACTTC. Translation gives CASSLLRDYAPPEYF.

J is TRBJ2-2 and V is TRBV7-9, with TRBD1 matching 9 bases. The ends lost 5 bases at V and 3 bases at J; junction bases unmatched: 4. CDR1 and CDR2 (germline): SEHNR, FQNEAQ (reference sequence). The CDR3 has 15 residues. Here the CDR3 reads CASSGTGMYTGELFF. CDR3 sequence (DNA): TGTGCCAGCAGCGGGACAGGGATGTACACCGGGGAGCTGTTTTTT.

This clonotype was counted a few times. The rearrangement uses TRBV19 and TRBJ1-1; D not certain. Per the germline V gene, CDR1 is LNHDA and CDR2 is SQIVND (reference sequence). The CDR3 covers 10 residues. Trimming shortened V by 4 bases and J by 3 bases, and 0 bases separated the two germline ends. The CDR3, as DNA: TGTGCCAGTAGTAACACTGAAGCTTTCTTT. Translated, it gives CASSNTEAFF. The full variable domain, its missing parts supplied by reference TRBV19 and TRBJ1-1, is DGGITQSPKYLFRKEGQNVTLSCEQNLNHDAMYWYRQDPGQGLRLIYYSQIVNDFQKGDIAEGYSVSREKKESFPLTVTSAQKNPTAFYLCASSNTEAFFGQGTRLTVV.